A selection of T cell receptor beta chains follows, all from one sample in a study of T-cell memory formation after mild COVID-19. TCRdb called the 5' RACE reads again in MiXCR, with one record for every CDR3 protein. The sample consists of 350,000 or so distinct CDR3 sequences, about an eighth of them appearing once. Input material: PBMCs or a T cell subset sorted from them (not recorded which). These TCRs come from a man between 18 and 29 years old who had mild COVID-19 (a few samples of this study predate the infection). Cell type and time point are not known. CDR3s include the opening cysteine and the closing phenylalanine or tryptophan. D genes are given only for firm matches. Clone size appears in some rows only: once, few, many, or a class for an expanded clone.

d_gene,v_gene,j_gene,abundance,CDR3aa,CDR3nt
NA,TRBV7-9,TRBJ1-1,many,CASSLGYTEAFF,TGTGCCAGCAGCTTGGGTTACACTGAAGCTTTCTTT
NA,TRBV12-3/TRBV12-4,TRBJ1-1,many,CASRTQGDTEAFF,TGTGCCAGCAGAACACAGGGCGACACTGAAGCTTTCTTT
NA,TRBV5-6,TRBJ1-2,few,CASSLTQPVGYTF,TGTGCCAGCAGCTTGACACAGCCTGTGGGCTACACCTTC
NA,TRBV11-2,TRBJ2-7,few,CASSSLLDPTYEQYF,TGTGCCAGCAGCTCACTACTAGATCCTACCTACGAGCAGTACTTC
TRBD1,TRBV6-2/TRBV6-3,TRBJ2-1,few,CASSLWQGAGEQFF,TGTGCCAGCAGTTTATGGCAGGGGGCAGGTGAGCAGTTCTTC
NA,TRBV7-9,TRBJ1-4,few,CASSLTGMGDEKLFF,TGTGCCAGCAGCTTAACAGGGATGGGTGATGAAAAACTGTTTTTT
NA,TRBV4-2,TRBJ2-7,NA,CASSQEGQAAADEQYF,TGTGCCAGCAGCCAAGAGGGTCAAGCGGCGGCGGATGAGCAGTACTTC
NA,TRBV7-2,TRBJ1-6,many,CASSAPSYNSPLHF,TGTGCCAGCAGCGCCCCCAGCTATAATTCACCCCTCCACTTT
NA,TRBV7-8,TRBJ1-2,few,CATSPESVNYGYTF,TGTGCCACAAGTCCCGAATCCGTTAACTATGGCTACACCTTC
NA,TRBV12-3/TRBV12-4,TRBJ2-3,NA,CASMPGLRTDTQYF,TGTGCCAGCATGCCCGGACTGCGCACAGATACGCAGTATTTT
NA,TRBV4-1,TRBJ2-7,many,CASSLPESYEQYF,TGCGCCAGCAGCCTCCCAGAGTCCTACGAGCAGTACTTC
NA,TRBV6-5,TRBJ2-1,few,CASSWQGDNEQFF,TGTGCCAGCAGTTGGCAGGGAGACAATGAGCAGTTCTTC
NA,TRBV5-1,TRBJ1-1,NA,CASSFEENTEAFF,TGCGCCAGCAGCTTCGAAGAGAACACTGAAGCTTTCTTT
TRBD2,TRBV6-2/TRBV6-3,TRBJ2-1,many,CASSPGLAAGEQFF,TGTGCCAGCAGTCCCGGACTAGCAGCAGGAGAGCAGTTCTTC
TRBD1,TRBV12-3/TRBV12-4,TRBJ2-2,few,CASTGTGVGTGELFF,TGTGCCAGCACCGGGACAGGGGTGGGGACCGGGGAGCTGTTTTTT
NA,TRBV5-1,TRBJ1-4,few,CASSFYGSNEKLFF,TGCGCCAGCAGCTTCTACGGATCTAATGAAAAACTGTTTTTT
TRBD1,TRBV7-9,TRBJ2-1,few,CASSPGDRRRFF,TGTGCCAGCAGCCCTGGGGACAGGAGACGGTTCTTC
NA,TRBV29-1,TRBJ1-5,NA,CSVATGMNQPQHF,TGCAGCGTTGCTACAGGGATGAATCAGCCCCAGCATTTT
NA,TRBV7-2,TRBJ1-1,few,CASSLQGMDTEAFF,TGTGCCAGCAGCTTACAGGGCATGGACACTGAAGCTTTCTTT
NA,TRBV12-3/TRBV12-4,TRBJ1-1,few,CASSFYQVRAEAFF,TGTGCCAGCAGTTTTTATCAGGTACGGGCTGAAGCTTTCTTT
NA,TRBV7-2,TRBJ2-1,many,CASSRSGRNEQFF,TGTGCCAGCAGCCGAAGCGGGCGTAATGAGCAGTTCTTC
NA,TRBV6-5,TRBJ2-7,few,CASSYGSPYEQYF,TGTGCCAGCAGTTACGGGTCTCCCTACGAGCAGTACTTC
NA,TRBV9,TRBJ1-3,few,CASSVERPLSGNTIYF,TGTGCCAGCAGCGTAGAGAGGCCCCTGTCTGGAAACACCATATATTTT
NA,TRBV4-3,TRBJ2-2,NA,CASINEPRYEVWTDVVWTGELFF,TGCGCCAGCATCAACGAGCCAAGATATGAAGTGTGGACCGATGTGGTTTGGACCGGGGAGCTGTTTTTT
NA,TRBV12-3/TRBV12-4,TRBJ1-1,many,CASSLRGNTEAFF,TGTGCCAGCAGCCTCCGGGGGAACACTGAAGCTTTCTTT
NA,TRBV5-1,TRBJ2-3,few,CASSSPGPGTDTQYF,TGCGCCAGCAGCTCGCCGGGACCGGGCACAGATACGCAGTATTTT
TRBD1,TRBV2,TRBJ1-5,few,CASSLPGTGGNQPQHF,TGTGCCAGCAGTCTTCCCGGGACAGGGGGCAATCAGCCCCAGCATTTT
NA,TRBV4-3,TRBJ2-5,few,CASSPDSGQETQYF,TGCGCCAGCAGCCCGGACAGCGGACAAGAGACCCAGTACTTC
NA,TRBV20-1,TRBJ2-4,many,CSARDLGALAKNIQYF,TGCAGTGCTAGAGATTTGGGGGCCCTAGCCAAAAACATTCAGTACTTC
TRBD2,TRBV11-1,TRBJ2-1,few,CASSLGPTSGTYNEQFF,TGTGCCAGCAGCTTAGGGCCGACTAGCGGGACCTACAATGAGCAGTTCTTC
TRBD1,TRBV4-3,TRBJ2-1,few,CASSQGGQWGNEQFF,TGCGCCAGCAGCCAAGGGGGACAGTGGGGCAATGAGCAGTTCTTC
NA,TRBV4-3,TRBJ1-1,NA,CASSQDLKGRNTEAFF,TGCGCCAGCAGCCAAGATCTTAAGGGCCGGAACACTGAAGCTTTCTTT
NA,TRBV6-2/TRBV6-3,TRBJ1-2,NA,CASSRNAEIYGYTF,TGTGCCAGCAGTAGGAACGCAGAGATCTATGGCTACACCTTC
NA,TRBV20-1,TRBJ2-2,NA,CSARDIAANTGELFF,TGCAGTGCTAGAGATATCGCAGCGAACACCGGGGAGCTGTTTTTT
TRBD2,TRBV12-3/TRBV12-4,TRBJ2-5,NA,CASSLTQRGAETQYF,TGTGCCAGCAGTTTAACCCAGCGGGGGGCTGAGACCCAGTACTTC
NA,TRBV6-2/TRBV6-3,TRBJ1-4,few,CASSYHGGGVGTNEKLFF,TGTGCCAGCAGTTACCACGGCGGGGGCGTTGGAACTAATGAAAAACTGTTTTTT
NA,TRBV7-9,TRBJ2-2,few,CASSLKQGVGELFF,TGTGCCAGCAGCCTAAAACAGGGTGTCGGGGAGCTGTTTTTT
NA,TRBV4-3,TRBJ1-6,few,CASSQGKTGDNSPLHF,TGCGCCAGCAGCCAAGGGAAGACAGGCGATAATTCACCCCTCCACTTT
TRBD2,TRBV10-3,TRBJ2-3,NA,CAISDWRGNTDTQYF,TGTGCCATCAGTGACTGGCGGGGGAACACAGATACGCAGTATTTT
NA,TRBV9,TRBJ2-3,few,CASSVGPLRTDTQYF,TGTGCCAGCAGCGTGGGGCCGCTCCGCACAGATACGCAGTATTTT
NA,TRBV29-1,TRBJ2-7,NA,CSVGVVRQVSYEQYF,TGCAGCGTGGGGGTAGTACGCCAGGTCTCCTACGAGCAGTACTTC
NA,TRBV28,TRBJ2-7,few,CASSFPGTSGNEQYF,TGTGCCAGCAGTTTTCCGGGGACATCTGGGAACGAGCAGTACTTC
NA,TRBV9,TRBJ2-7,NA,CASSVGDGYEQYF,TGTGCCAGCAGCGTAGGGGACGGCTACGAGCAGTACTTC